A selection of T cell receptor beta chains follows, all from one sample in a study of tumor and adjacent non-tumor tissue in lung cancer. TCRdb itself ran the multiplex PCR reads through MiXCR, one entry per CDR3 protein. The sample has 130,000 or so distinct CDR3 sequences; approximately 71% are singletons. Sequenced input: lung tumor tissue. The source is a man younger than 45 with non-small cell lung cancer. Each CDR3 is given with its conserved first and last residue. The order of the fields is D gene, J gene, clone size, V gene, CDR3 DNA, CDR3 protein. The D gene is left open where the match is weak. Size tells how often a clone was seen (once, few, many) or the class of an expanded clone, and some rows leave it out.

D gene: .; J gene: TRBJ2-2; clone size: .; V gene: TRBV6-1; CDR3 DNA: TGTGCCAGCAGTCTGACAGGCACCGGGGAGCTGTTTTTT; CDR3 protein: CASSLTGTGELFF
D gene: TRBD1; J gene: TRBJ1-2; clone size: .; V gene: TRBV11-2; CDR3 DNA: TGTGCCAGCAGCGCCGGACAGGCGGTGGGCTACACCTTC; CDR3 protein: CASSAGQAVGYTF
D gene: .; J gene: TRBJ1-1; clone size: .; V gene: TRBV12-5; CDR3 DNA: TGTGCTGCCCTGGGAGAGTCCAACACTGAAGTTTTCTTT; CDR3 protein: CAALGESNTEVFF
D gene: TRBD1; J gene: TRBJ1-5; clone size: many; V gene: TRBV7-8; CDR3 DNA: TGTGCCAGCACGGGACAGACCCTCAATCAGCCCCAGCATTTT; CDR3 protein: CASTGQTLNQPQHF
D gene: .; J gene: TRBJ2-7; clone size: medium-sized; V gene: TRBV29-1; CDR3 DNA: TGCAGCGTTGAAGTTAGCGGTACGGGGCAGTACTTC; CDR3 protein: CSVEVSGTGQYF
D gene: TRBD2; J gene: TRBJ2-1; clone size: .; V gene: TRBV11-3; CDR3 DNA: TGTGCCAGCAGCCCAGAATTAGCGGGGGGCCGCCTCAATGAGCAGTTCTTC; CDR3 protein: CASSPELAGGRLNEQFF
D gene: TRBD1; J gene: TRBJ1-4; clone size: many; V gene: TRBV20-1; CDR3 DNA: TGCAGTGCTAAACAGGGGACTACTAATGAAAAACTGTTTTTT; CDR3 protein: CSAKQGTTNEKLFF
D gene: .; J gene: TRBJ1-2; clone size: .; V gene: TRBV5-1; CDR3 DNA: TGCGCCAGCAGCACCTCAGGGAGTGGCTACACCTTC; CDR3 protein: CASSTSGSGYTF
D gene: .; J gene: TRBJ2-5; clone size: .; V gene: TRBV20-1; CDR3 DNA: TGCAGTGCTATAGTGGGGCTAGCTGCCGAGACCCAATACTTC; CDR3 protein: CSAIVGLAAETQYF
D gene: .; J gene: TRBJ2-3; clone size: few; V gene: TRBV18; CDR3 DNA: TGTGCCAGCTCACCACCGGCCGGAAGCACGGATACGCAGTATTTT; CDR3 protein: CASSPPAGSTDTQYF
D gene: TRBD2; J gene: TRBJ2-2; clone size: many; V gene: TRBV10-2; CDR3 DNA: TGCGCCAGCGAGCGGGAGACCACCGGGGAGCTGTTTTTT; CDR3 protein: CASERETTGELFF
D gene: TRBD2; J gene: TRBJ2-7; clone size: .; V gene: TRBV11-2; CDR3 DNA: TGTGCCAGCAGCTTAGCGGTTGGTAGCGGGATAGGAGAGCAGTACTTC; CDR3 protein: CASSLAVGSGIGEQYF
D gene: .; J gene: TRBJ2-1; clone size: .; V gene: TRBV29-1; CDR3 DNA: TGCAGCATTGAAGAACAGTGGCAGGGGTTTTACAATGAGCAGTTCTTC; CDR3 protein: CSIEEQWQGFYNEQFF
D gene: .; J gene: TRBJ2-5; clone size: many; V gene: TRBV12-5; CDR3 DNA: TGTGCTAGTGGTTTCACAGGGCTAGAGACCCAGTACTTC; CDR3 protein: CASGFTGLETQYF
D gene: .; J gene: TRBJ2-5; clone size: .; V gene: TRBV4-1; CDR3 DNA: TGTGCCAGCAGCCAAGACCCCGTGGCGAGAGAGACCCAGTATTTC; CDR3 protein: CASSQDPVARETQYF
D gene: TRBD2; J gene: TRBJ2-1; clone size: .; V gene: TRBV4-1; CDR3 DNA: TGCGCCAGTAACGAACCGGGACTAGCGGGAGGGAGGAATGAGCAGTTCTTC; CDR3 protein: CASNEPGLAGGRNEQFF
D gene: TRBD2; J gene: TRBJ2-7; clone size: many; V gene: TRBV6-5; CDR3 DNA: TGTGCCAGCAGGAGTGAAGGGACTAGCGGGTCCCACGAGCAGTACTTC; CDR3 protein: CASRSEGTSGSHEQYF
D gene: TRBD2; J gene: TRBJ2-3; clone size: once; V gene: TRBV9; CDR3 DNA: TGTGCCAGCAGCGTAGCAGGCGGCGGGAGGGCAGATACGCATTATTTT; CDR3 protein: CASSVAGGGRADTHYF
D gene: TRBD2; J gene: TRBJ2-3; clone size: .; V gene: TRBV11-3; CDR3 DNA: TGTGCCAGCACTCAAATAGCGGGAGGGGTATACACGCAGTATTTT; CDR3 protein: CASTQIAGGVYTQYF
D gene: TRBD1; J gene: TRBJ1-1; clone size: .; V gene: TRBV29-1; CDR3 DNA: TGCAGCGCTGGGAGACAGGGAGGCAGAATGAAGACTGAAGCTTTCTTT; CDR3 protein: CSAGRQGGRMKTEAFF
D gene: .; J gene: TRBJ2-1; clone size: many; V gene: TRBV6-2/TRBV6-3; CDR3 DNA: TGTGCCAGCAGTTATCAGACAGGAAGGAATGAGCAGTTCTTC; CDR3 protein: CASSYQTGRNEQFF
D gene: .; J gene: TRBJ2-1; clone size: .; V gene: TRBV7-3; CDR3 DNA: TGTGCCAGCAGCTCAACCGGGACAACCTACAATGAGCAGTTCTTC; CDR3 protein: CASSSTGTTYNEQFF